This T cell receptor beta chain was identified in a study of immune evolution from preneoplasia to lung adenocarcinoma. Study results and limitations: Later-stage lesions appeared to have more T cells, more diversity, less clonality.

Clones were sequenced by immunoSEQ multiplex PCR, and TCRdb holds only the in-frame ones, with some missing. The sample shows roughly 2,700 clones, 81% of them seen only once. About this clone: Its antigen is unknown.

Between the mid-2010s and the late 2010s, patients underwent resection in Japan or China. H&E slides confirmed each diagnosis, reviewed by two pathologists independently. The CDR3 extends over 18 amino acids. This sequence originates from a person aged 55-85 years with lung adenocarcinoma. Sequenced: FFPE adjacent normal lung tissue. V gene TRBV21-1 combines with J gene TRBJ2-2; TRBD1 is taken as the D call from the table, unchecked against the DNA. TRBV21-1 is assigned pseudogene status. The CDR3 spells CASSKSKGEPTNTGELFF. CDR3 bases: TGTGCCAGCAGCAAGTCGAAGGGGGAACCAACGAACACCGGGGAGCTGTTTTTT.